Included here is one T cell receptor beta chain sequence, with context. What it binds is unknown. The authors reverse transcribed all of the isolated RNA, so sequencing captured expressed TCRB transcripts. Here immunoSEQ multiplex PCR was the method, and the copy in TCRdb shows in-frame clones only, minus some. The table has hundreds of thousands of clones, approximately 11% seen once; the top ten hold about 0.018%. V lost 5 bases, J lost 9 bases, and 10 bases lay in between. Per the germline V gene, CDR1 is MNHEY and CDR2 is SVGAGI. CDR3 length: 11 residues. A single heparinised draw of roughly 110 mL on average was taken per donor. Staining for CD45RO/CCR7/CD25/CD127/CD95/CD27 allowed sorting of CD4+ naive, central memory, regulatory and stem cell-like memory cells. This sample was taken from a study of beta chain features in type 1 diabetes. As for the study in general: Age, gender and cell yields were alike across patients and healthy donors. Study-level points and caveats: TCRB CDR3s from Type 1 diabetes patients were moderately but significantly shorter in all four CD4+ subsets. High TCR expression in some cells could lead to their over-representation in cDNA sequencing.

Sequencing was done on a sample of naive CD4+ T cells from blood. The chain has TRBV6-5 and TRBJ1-1, with D perhaps matching TRBD1 (5 bases). The TCR comes from a man younger than 40 with type 1 diabetes. CDR3 loop: CASSRGGQAFF. DNA of the CDR3: TGTGCCAGCAGTCGCGGGGGACAAGCTTTCTTT.